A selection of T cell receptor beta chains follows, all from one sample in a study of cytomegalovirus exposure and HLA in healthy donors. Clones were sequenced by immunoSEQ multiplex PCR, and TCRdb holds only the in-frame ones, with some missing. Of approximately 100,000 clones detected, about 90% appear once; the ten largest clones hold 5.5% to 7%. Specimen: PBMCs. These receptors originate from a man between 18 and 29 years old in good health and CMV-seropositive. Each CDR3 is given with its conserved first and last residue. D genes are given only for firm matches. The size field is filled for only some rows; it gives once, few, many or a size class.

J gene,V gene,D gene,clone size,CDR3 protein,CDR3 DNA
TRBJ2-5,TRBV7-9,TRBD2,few,CASSPVTSGGAETQYF,TGTGCCAGCAGCCCAGTCACTAGCGGGGGGGCGGAGACCCAGTACTTC
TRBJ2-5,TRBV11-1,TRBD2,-,CASSRGMAGVQETQYF,TGTGCCAGCAGCCGCGGTATGGCGGGGGTCCAAGAGACCCAGTACTTC
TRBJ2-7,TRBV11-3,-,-,CASSLTGSAGVYEQYF,TGTGCCAGCAGCTTAACGGGGTCGGCAGGGGTGTACGAGCAGTACTTC
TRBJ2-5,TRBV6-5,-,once,CASSYFGTNGETQYF,TGTGCCAGCAGTTACTTCGGAACCAACGGGGAGACCCAGTACTTC
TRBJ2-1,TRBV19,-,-,CASSNRGVEQFF,TGTGCCAGTAGTAATCGCGGGGTTGAGCAGTTCTTC
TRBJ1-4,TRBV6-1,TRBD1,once,CASSTGQGGEKLFF,TGTGCCAGCAGTACCGGACAGGGTGGAGAAAAACTGTTTTTT
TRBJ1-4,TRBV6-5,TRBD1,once,CASRRTGDEKLFF,TGTGCCAGCAGACGCACAGGGGACGAAAAACTGTTTTTT
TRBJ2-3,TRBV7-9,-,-,CASSAGRTDTQYF,TGTGCCAGCAGCGCGGGCCGAACAGATACGCAGTATTTT
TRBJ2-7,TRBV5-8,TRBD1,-,CASSRGTGGSYEQYF,TGTGCCAGCAGCCGAGGGACAGGGGGGAGCTACGAGCAGTACTTC
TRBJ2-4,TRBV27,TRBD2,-,CASSPTGGAGGNIQYF,TGTGCCAGCAGTCCGACCGGGGGGGCGGGGGGAAACATTCAGTACTTC
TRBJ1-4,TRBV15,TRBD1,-,CATSRERQGDEKLFF,TGTGCCACCAGCAGAGAGAGACAGGGCGATGAAAAACTGTTTTTT
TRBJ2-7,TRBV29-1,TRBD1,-,CSVEGVLVVGRTGTYEQYF,TGCAGCGTTGAAGGAGTATTGGTGGTTGGTAGGACAGGGACCTACGAGCAGTACTTC
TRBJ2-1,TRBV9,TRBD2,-,CASSVVGTSGRAYNEQFF,TGTGCCAGCAGCGTAGTCGGGACTAGCGGGAGGGCCTACAATGAGCAGTTCTTC
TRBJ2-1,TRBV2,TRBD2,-,CASRPGTIGEQFF,TGTGCCAGCAGGCCCGGGACTATAGGTGAGCAGTTCTTC
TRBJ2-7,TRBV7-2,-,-,CASSLRLVLASYEQYF,TGTGCCAGCAGCTTGAGACTAGTTCTGGCCTCCTACGAGCAGTACTTC